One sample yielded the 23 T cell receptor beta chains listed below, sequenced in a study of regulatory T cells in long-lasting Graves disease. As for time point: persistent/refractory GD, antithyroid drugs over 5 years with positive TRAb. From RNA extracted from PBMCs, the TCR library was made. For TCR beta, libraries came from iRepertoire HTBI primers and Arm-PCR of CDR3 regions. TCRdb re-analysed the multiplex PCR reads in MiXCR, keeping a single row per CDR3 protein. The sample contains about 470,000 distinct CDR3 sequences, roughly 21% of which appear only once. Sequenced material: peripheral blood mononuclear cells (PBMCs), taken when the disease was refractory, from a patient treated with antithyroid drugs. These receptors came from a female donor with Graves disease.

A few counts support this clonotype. The CDR3 is CASSPRPWGPGELFF. CDR3 bases: TGCGCCAGCAGCCCACGCCCATGGGGACCCGGGGAGCTGTTTTTT. The chain couples TRBV4-1 to TRBJ2-2; tentatively, D is TRBD1 or TRBD2 (5 bases each). This CDR3 has 15 residues. Deletions cut 4 bases from V and 6 bases from J, with 15 bases between. Per the germline V gene, CDR1 is MGHRA and CDR2 is YSYEKL.

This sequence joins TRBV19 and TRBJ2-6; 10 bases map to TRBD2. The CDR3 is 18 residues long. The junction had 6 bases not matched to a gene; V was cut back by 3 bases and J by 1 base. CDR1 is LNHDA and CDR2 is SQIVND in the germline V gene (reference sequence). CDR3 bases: TGTGCCAGTAGTATTGGAGCGGGAGGGCCTTCTGGGGCCAACGTCCTGACTTTC. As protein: CASSIGAGGPSGANVLTF.

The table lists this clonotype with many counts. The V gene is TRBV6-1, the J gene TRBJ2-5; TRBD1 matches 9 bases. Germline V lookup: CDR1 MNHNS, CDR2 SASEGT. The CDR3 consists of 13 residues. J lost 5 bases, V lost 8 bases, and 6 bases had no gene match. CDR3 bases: TGTGCCAGCCAACAGGGGGCCTTGGAGACCCAGTACTTC. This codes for CASQQGALETQYF.

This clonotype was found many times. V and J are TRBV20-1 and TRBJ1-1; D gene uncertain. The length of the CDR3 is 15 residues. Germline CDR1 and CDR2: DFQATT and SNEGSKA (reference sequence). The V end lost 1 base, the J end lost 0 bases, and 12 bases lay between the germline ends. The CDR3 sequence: CSARVGGTMNTEAFF. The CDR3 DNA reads TGCAGTGCTAGAGTAGGAGGAACTATGAACACTGAAGCTTTCTTT.

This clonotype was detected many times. Here the CDR3 DNA reads TGTGCCAGCAGTTTTGTCCCGAGGCTAGCGGGAGGGGAGACCCAGTACTTC. Translating it yields CASSFVPRLAGGETQYF. The chain is built from TRBV28 and TRBJ2-5, with 12 bases identical to TRBD2. The CDR3 is made up of 17 amino acids. Unmatched junction bases numbered 10, after V lost 3 bases and J lost 5 bases. Germline V gene lookup returns CDR1 MDHEN and CDR2 SYDVKM.

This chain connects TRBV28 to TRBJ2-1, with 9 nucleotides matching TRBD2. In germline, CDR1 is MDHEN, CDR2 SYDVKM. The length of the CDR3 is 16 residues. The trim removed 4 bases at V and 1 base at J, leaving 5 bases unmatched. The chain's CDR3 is CASSSLAGRSYNEQFF. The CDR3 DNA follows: TGTGCCAGCAGTTCCCTAGCGGGAAGGTCCTACAATGAGCAGTTCTTC.

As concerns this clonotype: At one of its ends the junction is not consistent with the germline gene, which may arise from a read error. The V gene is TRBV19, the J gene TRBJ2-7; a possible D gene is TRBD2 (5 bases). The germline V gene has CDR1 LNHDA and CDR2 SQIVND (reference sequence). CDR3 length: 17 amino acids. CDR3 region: CTSSLALVSHRSYEQYF. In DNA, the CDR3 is TGTACCAGTAGTCTAGCACTAGTCTCACACCGATCCTACGAGCAGTACTTC.

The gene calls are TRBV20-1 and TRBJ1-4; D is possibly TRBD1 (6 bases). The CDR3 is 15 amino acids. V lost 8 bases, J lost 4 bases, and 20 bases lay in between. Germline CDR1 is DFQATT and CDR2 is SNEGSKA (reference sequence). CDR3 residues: CSIGVAGAVNEKLFF. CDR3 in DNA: TGCAGTATTGGTGTGGCAGGGGCAGTTAATGAAAAACTGTTTTTT.

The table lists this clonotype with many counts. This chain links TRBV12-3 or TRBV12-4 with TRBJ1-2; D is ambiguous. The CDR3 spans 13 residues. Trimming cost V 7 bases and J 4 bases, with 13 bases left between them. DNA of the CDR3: TGTGCCAGCACCGAAGGGCGGACCTATGGCTACACCTTC. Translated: CASTEGRTYGYTF.

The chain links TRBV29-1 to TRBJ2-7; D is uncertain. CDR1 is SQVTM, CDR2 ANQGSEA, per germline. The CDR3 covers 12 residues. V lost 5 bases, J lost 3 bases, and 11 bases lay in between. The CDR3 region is CSVRAQDYEQYF. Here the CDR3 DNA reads TGCAGCGTTCGAGCACAAGACTACGAGCAGTACTTC.

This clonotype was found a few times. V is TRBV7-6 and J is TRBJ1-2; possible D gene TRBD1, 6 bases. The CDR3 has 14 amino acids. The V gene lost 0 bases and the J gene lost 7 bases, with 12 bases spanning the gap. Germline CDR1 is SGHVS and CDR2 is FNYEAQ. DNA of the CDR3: TGTGCCAGCAGCTTAGCAGAGGGGGGCTCTGGCTACACCTTC. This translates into CASSLAEGGSGYTF.

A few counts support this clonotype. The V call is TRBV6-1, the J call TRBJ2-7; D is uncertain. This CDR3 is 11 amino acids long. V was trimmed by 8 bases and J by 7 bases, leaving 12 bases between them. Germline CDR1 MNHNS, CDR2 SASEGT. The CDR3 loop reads CASGPVGEQYF. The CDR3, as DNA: TGTGCCAGCGGACCGGTAGGAGAGCAGTACTTC.

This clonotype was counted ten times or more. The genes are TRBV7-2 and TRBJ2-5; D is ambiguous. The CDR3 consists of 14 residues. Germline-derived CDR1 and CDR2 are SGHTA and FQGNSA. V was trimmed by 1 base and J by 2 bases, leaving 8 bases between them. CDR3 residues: CASSLEVGQETQYF. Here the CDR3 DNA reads TGTGCCAGCAGCTTAGAAGTGGGACAAGAGACCCAGTACTTC.

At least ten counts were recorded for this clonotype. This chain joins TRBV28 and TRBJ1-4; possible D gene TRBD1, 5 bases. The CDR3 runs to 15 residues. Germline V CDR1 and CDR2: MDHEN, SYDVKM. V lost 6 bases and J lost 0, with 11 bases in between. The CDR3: CASSQTGATNEKLFF. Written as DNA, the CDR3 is TGTGCCAGCAGCCAAACGGGGGCAACTAATGAAAAACTGTTTTTT.

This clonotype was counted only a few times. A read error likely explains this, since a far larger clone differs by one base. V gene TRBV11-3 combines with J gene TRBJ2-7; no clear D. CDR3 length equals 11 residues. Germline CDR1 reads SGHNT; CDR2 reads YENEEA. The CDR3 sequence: CAGSLFYEQYF. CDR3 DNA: TGTGCCGGCAGCCTTTTCTACGAGCAGTACTTC.

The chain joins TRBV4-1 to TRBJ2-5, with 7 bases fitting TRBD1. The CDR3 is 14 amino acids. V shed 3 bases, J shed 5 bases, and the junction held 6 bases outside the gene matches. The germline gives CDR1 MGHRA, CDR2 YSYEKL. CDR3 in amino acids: CASSHKTGSETQYF. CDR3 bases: TGCGCCAGCAGCCACAAGACAGGGTCGGAGACCCAGTACTTC.

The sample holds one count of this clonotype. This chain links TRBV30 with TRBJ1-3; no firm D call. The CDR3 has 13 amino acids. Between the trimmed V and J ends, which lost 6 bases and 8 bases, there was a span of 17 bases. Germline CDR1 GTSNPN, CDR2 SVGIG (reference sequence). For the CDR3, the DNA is TGTGCCTGTACCCCTTCCCCGTCGGACACCATATATTTT. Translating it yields CACTPSPSDTIYF.

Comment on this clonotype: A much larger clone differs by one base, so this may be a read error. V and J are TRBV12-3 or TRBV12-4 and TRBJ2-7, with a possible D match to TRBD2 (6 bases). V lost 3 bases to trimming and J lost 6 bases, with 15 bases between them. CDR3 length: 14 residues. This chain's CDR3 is CASSFGGIACEQYF. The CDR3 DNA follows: TGTGCCAGCAGTTTCGGGGGAATTGCCTGCGAGCAGTACTTC.

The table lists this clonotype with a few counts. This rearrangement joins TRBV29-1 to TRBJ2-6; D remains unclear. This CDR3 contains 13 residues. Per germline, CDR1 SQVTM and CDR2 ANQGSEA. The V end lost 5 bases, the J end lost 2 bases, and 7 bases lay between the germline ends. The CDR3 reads CSVWGPGANVLTF. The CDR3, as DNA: TGCAGCGTTTGGGGTCCTGGGGCCAACGTCCTGACTTTC. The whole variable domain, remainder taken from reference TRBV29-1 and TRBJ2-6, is SAVISQKPSRDICQRGTSLTIQCQVDSQVTMMFWYRQQPGQSLTLIATANQGSEATYESGFVIDKFPISRPNLTFSTLTVSNMSPEDSSIYLCSVWGPGANVLTFGAGSRLTVL.

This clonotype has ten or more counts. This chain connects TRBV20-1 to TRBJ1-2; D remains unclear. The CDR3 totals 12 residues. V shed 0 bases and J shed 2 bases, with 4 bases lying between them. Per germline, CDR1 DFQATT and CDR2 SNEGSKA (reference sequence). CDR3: CSARDLNYGYTF. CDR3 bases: TGCAGTGCTAGAGATCTAAACTATGGCTACACCTTC.

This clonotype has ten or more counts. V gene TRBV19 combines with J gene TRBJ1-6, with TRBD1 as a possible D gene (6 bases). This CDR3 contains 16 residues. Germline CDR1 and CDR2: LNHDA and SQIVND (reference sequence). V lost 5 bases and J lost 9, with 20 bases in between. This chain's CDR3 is CASSGLVGAQGSPLHF. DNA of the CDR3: TGTGCCAGTAGTGGACTCGTGGGGGCGCAGGGTTCACCCCTCCACTTT.

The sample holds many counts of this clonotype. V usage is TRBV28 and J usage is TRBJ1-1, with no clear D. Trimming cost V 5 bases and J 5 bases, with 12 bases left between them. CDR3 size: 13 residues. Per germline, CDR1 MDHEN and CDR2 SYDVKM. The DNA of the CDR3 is TGTGCCAGCAGTCCTTCATGGGGAACTGAAGCTTTCTTT. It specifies CASSPSWGTEAFF. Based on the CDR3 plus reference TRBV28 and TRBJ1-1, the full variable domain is DVKVTQSSRYLVKRTGEKVFLECVQDMDHENMFWYRQDPGLGLRLIYFSYDVKMKEKGDIPEGYSVSREKKERFSLILESASTNQTSMYLCASSPSWGTEAFFGQGTRLTVV.

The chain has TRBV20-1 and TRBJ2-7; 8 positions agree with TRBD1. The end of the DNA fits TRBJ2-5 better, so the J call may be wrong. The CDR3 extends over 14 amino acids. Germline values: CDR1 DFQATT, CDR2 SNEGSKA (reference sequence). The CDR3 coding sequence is TGCAGTGCCAGGCGGCAGGGGGCGCGGGAGACCCAGTACTTC. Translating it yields CSARRQGARETQYF.